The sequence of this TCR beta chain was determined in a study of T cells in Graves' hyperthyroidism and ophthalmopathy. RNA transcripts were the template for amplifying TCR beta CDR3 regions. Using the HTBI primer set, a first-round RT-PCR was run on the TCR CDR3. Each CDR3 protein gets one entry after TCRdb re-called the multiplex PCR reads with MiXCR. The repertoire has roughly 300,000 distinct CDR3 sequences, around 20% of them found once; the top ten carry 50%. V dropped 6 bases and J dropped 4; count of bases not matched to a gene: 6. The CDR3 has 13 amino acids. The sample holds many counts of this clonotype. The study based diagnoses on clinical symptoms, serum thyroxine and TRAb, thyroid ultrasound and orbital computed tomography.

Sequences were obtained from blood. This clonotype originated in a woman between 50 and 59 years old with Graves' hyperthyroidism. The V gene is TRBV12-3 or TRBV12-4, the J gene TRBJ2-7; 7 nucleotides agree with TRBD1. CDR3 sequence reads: CASSLGQVYEQYF. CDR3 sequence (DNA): TGTGCCAGCAGCCTTGGACAGGTTTACGAGCAGTACTTC.